This paragraph covers one T cell receptor beta chain sequence. Its cognate antigen is unknown. The data are from a study of PD-1 blockade in classical Hodgkin lymphoma. Study outcomes and limitations: Newly diagnosed patients reportedly had lower baseline TCR diversity than healthy donors. The authors have not defined what causes the repertoire differences, possibly disease activity or prior therapy.

The table came from immunoSEQ multiplex PCR; TCRdb's copy has only in-frame clones and leaves some out. The sample includes about 20,000 clones, 75% to 95% seen only once; the top ten take about 7%. This CDR3 comprises 15 residues. Trimming stripped 3 bases from V and 8 bases from J, with 19 bases between. Germline V gene lookup returns CDR1 GTSNPN and CDR2 SVGIG (reference sequence). Regarding time point: newly diagnosed, previously untreated cHL patient sample. Comparison came from newly diagnosed, untreated classical Hodgkin lymphoma PBMCs. Sequenced: peripheral blood mononuclear cells (PBMCs). The source of this sequence is a human donor with classical Hodgkin lymphoma. The genes are TRBV30 and TRBJ1-4; TRBD1 might be the D (6 bases). CDR3 nucleotides: TGTGCCTGGAGCCTACAAACAGGGTTAGGGGAAAAACTGTTTTTT. As protein: CAWSLQTGLGEKLFF.